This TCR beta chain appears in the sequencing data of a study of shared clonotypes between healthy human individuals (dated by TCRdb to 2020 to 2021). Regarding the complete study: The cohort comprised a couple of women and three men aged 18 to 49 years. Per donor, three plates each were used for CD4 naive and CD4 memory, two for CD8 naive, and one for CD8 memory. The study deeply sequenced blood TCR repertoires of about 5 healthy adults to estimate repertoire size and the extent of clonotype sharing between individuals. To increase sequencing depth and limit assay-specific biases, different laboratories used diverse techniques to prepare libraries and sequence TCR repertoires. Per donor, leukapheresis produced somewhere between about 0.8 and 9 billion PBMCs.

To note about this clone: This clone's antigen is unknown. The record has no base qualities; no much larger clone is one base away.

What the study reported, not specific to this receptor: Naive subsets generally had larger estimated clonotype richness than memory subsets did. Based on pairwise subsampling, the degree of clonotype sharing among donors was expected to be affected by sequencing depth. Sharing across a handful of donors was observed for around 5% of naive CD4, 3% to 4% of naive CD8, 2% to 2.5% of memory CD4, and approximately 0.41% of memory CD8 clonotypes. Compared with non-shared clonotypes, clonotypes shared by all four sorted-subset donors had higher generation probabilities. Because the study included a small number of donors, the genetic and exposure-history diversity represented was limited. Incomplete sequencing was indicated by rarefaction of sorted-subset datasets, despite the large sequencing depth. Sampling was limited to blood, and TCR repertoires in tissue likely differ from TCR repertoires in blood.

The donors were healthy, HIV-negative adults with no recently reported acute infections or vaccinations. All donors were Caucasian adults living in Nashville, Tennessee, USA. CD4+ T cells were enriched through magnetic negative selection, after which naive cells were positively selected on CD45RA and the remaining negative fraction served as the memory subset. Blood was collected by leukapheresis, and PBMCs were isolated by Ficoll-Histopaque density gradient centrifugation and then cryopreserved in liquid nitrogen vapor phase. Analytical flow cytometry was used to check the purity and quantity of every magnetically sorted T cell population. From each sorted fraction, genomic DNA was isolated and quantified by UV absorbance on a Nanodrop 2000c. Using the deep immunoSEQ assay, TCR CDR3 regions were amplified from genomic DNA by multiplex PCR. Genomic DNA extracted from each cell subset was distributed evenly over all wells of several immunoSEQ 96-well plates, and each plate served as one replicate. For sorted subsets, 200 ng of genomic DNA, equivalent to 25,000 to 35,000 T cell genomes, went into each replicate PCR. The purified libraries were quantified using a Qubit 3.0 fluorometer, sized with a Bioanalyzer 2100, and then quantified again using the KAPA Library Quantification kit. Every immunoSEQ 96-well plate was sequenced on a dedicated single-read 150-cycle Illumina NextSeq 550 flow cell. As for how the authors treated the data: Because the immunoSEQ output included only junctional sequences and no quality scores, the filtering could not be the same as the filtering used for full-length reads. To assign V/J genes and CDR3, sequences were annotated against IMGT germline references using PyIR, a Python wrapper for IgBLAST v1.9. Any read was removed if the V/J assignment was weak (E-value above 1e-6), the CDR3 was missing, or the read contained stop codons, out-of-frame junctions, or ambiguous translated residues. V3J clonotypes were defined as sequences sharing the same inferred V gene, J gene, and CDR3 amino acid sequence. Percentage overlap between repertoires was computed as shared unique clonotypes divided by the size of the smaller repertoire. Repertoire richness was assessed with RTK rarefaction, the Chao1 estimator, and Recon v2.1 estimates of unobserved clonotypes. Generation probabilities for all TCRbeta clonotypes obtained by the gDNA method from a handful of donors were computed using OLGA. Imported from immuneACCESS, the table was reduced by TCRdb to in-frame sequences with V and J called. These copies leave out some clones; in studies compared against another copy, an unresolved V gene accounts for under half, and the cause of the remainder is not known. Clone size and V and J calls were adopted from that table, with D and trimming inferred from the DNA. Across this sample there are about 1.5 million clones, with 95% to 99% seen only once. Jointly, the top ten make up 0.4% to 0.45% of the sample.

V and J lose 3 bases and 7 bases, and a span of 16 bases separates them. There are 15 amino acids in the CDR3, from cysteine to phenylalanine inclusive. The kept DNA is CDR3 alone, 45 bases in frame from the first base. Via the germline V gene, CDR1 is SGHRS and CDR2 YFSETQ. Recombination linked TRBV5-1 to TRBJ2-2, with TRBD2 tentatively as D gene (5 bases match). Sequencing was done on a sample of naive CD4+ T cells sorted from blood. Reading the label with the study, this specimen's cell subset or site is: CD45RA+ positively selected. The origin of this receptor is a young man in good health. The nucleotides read TGCGCCAGCAGCTACCCACAGCCCGCGGGCGGGGAGCTGTTTTTT. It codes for CASSYPQPAGGELFF.